This passage covers 14 T cell receptor beta chains from one sample sequenced in a study of blood T cell repertoires in COVID-19 (dated by TCRdb to 2018 to 2021). Receptor amplification or capture employed the immunoSEQ multiplex PCR assay. TCRdb limited this immuneACCESS table to in-frame rearrangements with V and J called. A share of clones is missing; checked studies link under half to unresolved V genes, and the rest is unexplained. This sample gives around 94,000 clones in total; 84% of them show up just once. The ten largest clones take up 6.3% of the sample. Sequencing was carried out using peripheral blood. These receptors originate from a man aged 55 to 70 with acute or convalescent COVID-19.

V is TRBV30 and J is TRBJ1-3; D may be TRBD1 (6 bases). The CDR3 sequence is 14 residues long. CDR1 GTSNPN and CDR2 SVGIG come from the germline V gene (reference sequence). Trimming pared 5 bases from V and 0 bases from J, leaving 11 bases between. CDR3 DNA: TGTGCCTGGGACCAGGGGTCCTCTGGAAACACCATATATTTT. Its translation: CAWDQGSSGNTIYF.

The chain carries TRBV5-1 and TRBJ2-5; 7 nucleotides agree with TRBD2. Germline values: CDR1 SGHRS, CDR2 YFSETQ. V was pared by 1 base and J by 5 bases, with 8 bases of the junction left unmatched. The CDR3 length is 15 residues. CDR3 sequence reads: CASSLMSGEGETQYF. CDR3 DNA: TGCGCCAGCAGCTTGATGAGCGGGGAAGGTGAGACCCAGTACTTC.

This chain uses TRBV6-5 with TRBJ1-1, with no clear D. V was shortened by 4 bases and J by 0 bases, with 6 bases between the two germline ends. CDR1 and CDR2 from the germline V gene are MNHEY and SVGAGI. The CDR3 consists of 13 residues. The CDR3 DNA reads as TGTGCCAGCAGTTCAAGCGTGAACACTGAAGCTTTCTTT. Protein: CASSSSVNTEAFF.

The CDR3 coding sequence is TGTGCCAGCAGTTACGGGACAGCGGATAATGAAAAACTGTTTTTT. Translating gives CASSYGTADNEKLFF. This chain connects TRBV6-5 to TRBJ1-4; TRBD1 matches 7 bases. Germline CDR1 MNHEY, CDR2 SVGAGI. The ends lost 2 bases at V and 4 bases at J; junction bases unmatched: 4. The CDR3 runs to 15 residues.

The rearrangement joins TRBV5-5 to TRBJ2-1, with TRBD1 matching over 7 bases. The germline V gene encodes CDR1 SGHKS and CDR2 YYEKEE (reference sequence). The CDR3 is 17 amino acids. J was trimmed by 3 bases and V by 0 bases; bases with no gene match: 9. The CDR3 sequence is CASSLAPRAGGYNEQFF. CDR3 nucleotides: TGTGCCAGCAGCTTGGCACCCCGGGCAGGGGGCTACAATGAGCAGTTCTTC.

V and J are TRBV10-3 and TRBJ1-3; maybe TRBD1 (6 bases). V gave up 3 bases and J gave up 2 bases, with 14 bases separating them. Germline CDR1 reads ENHRY; CDR2 reads SYGVKD. The CDR3 is made up of 16 amino acids. CDR3 in amino acids: CAISDPTGRTGNTIYF. The CDR3 region has the DNA TGTGCCATCAGTGATCCCACAGGGCGAACTGGAAACACCATATATTTT.

The chain has TRBV11-3 and TRBJ2-3, with D possibly matching TRBD2 (6 bases). V lost 3 bases, J lost 5 bases, and 18 bases lay in between. Germline V gene sequence: CDR1 SGHNT, CDR2 YENEEA. The CDR3 runs to 16 residues. The CDR3 sequence is CASSLGQRVREDTQYF. The CDR3 nucleotides read TGTGCCAGCAGCTTGGGCCAGCGGGTGAGGGAAGATACGCAGTATTTT. The whole variable domain, remainder taken from reference TRBV11-3 and TRBJ2-3, is EAGVVQSPRYKIIEKKQPVAFWCNPISGHNTLYWYLQNLGQGPELLIRYENEEAVDDSQLPKDRFSAERLKGVDSTLKIQPAELGDSAVYLCASSLGQRVREDTQYFGPGTRLTVL.

The chain couples TRBV5-6 to TRBJ1-1; D call uncertain. Germline CDR1 and CDR2: SGHDT and YYEEEE. The V end was cut by 7 bases, the J end by 5 bases, with 24 bases between. The CDR3 sequence is 16 residues long. The CDR3 loop is CASFASAYTEGTEAFF. The CDR3 bases are TGTGCCAGCTTTGCTTCCGCCTATACTGAGGGAACTGAAGCTTTCTTT. Supplemented by reference TRBV5-6 and TRBJ1-1, the full variable domain reads DAGVTQSPTHLIKTRGQQVTLRCSPKSGHDTVSWYQQALGQGPQFIFQYYEEEERQRGNFPDRFSGHQFPNYSSELNVNALLLGDSALYLCASFASAYTEGTEAFFGQGTRLTVV.

The chain recombines TRBV5-4 with TRBJ2-1, with TRBD2 identical over 8 bases. This CDR3 contains 17 residues. Germline CDR1 and CDR2: SGHNT and YYREEE (reference sequence). J gave up 5 bases and V 2 bases, and 12 bases lay outside the gene matches. The CDR3: CASSFSGGGPSDNEQFF. The CDR3 region has the DNA TGTGCCAGCAGCTTCTCGGGCGGGGGGCCGTCTGACAATGAGCAGTTCTTC.

This clone has just one count. The V and J genes are TRBV2 and TRBJ1-5, with D possibly being TRBD1 (6 bases). Trimming shortened V by 6 bases and J by 1 base, and 13 bases separated the two germline ends. CDR3 size: 15 residues. The V gene's germline CDR1 is SNHLY and CDR2 FYNNEI. CDR3 nucleotides: TGTGCCAGCAGCCCCCGAACAGGGAGCAATCAGCCCCAGCATTTT. It translates to CASSPRTGSNQPQHF.

This chain uses TRBV5-1 with TRBJ2-1; TRBD2 matches at 11 bases. The CDR3 runs to 16 residues. The V gene's germline CDR1 is SGHRS and CDR2 YFSETQ. J was trimmed by 8 bases and V by 3 bases; bases with no gene match: 10. The CDR3 region has the DNA TGCGCCAGCAGCTACCGGACTAGCGGGTATGAGTATGAGCAGTTCTTC. This sequence encodes CASSYRTSGYEYEQFF.

The gene calls are TRBV3-1 (or the pseudogene TRBV3-2) and TRBJ2-3; 11 nucleotides agree with TRBD2. Trimming cost V 0 bases and J 3 bases; bases outside gene matches: 2. The length of the CDR3 is 16 residues. The germline V gene has CDR1 LGHDT and CDR2 YNNKEL (reference sequence). This chain's CDR3 is CASSQDWTSGTDTQYF. As DNA, the CDR3 is TGTGCCAGCAGCCAAGATTGGACTAGCGGGACAGATACGCAGTATTTT.

This chain links TRBV30 with TRBJ1-5, with 8 bases lining up with TRBD1. This CDR3 is 15 amino acids long. Germline V gene lookup returns CDR1 GTSNPN and CDR2 SVGIG (reference sequence). The V and J ends lost 0 bases and 3 bases, in that order; junction bases with no gene match: 4. The CDR3 nucleotides read TGTGCCTGGAGTGTTGGACAGGGCCTCAATCAGCCCCAGCATTTT. It codes for CAWSVGQGLNQPQHF.

CDR3: CASSPRDRGYEQYF. The CDR3 region has the DNA TGTGCCAGCAGCCCCCGGGACAGGGGTTACGAGCAGTACTTC. V gene TRBV3-1 (or the pseudogene TRBV3-2) combines with J gene TRBJ2-7, with 10 bases that match TRBD1. V shed 4 bases, J shed 4 bases, and the junction held 4 bases outside the gene matches. This CDR3 is built from 14 residues. The germline CDR1 and CDR2 sequences are LGHDT and YNNKEL (reference sequence).